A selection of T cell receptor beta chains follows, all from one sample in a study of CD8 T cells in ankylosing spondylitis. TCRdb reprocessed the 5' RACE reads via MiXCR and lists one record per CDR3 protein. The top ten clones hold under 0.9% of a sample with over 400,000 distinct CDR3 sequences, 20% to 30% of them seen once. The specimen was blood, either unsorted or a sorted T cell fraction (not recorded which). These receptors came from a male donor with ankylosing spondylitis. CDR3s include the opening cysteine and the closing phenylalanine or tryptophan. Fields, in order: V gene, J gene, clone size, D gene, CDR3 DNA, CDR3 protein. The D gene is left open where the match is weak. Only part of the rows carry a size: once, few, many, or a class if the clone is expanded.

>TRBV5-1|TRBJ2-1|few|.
TGCGCCAGCAGCTTGGCTTCAGATTATTACAATGAGCAGTTCTTC
CASSLASDYYNEQFF
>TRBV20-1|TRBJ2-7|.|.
TGCAGTGCTTTAGGCGCGGTGAGCTCCTACGAGCAGTACTTC
CSALGAVSSYEQYF
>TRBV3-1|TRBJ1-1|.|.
TGTGCCAGCAGCCAAGAACCTACCTTCTCGTGGGACACTGAAGCTTTCTTT
CASSQEPTFSWDTEAFF
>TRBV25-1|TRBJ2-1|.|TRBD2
TGTGCCAGCAGTGATGTAGCGACTAGCGGGAGGAATGAGCAGTTCTTC
CASSDVATSGRNEQFF
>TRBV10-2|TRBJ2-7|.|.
TGCGCCAGCAGTGAGTCGGGGGTGGGATACGAGCAGTACTTC
CASSESGVGYEQYF
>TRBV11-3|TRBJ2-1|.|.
TGTGCCAGCAGCTCCGGTGGTAGGAACAACAATGAGCAGTTCTTC
CASSSGGRNNNEQFF
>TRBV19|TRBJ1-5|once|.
TGTGCCAGTAGTATAGAGGTAGGGCTGTATCGGCCCCAGCATTTT
CASSIEVGLYRPQHF
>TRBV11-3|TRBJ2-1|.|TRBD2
TGTGCCAGCAGCTTCCCAAGACTAGCGAGCTACAATGAGCAGTTCTTC
CASSFPRLASYNEQFF
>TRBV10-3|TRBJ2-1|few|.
TGTGCCATCAGCCCACCCCCGGACTCCGCCGTTGAGCAGTTCTTC
CAISPPPDSAVEQFF
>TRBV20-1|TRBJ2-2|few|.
TGCAGTGCCCCCACCCGGGGGCAGGTCGGGGAGCTGTTTTTT
CSAPTRGQVGELFF
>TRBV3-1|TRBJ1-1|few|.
TGTGCCAGCAGCCAGCAACCGGCTGAAGCTTTCTTT
CASSQQPAEAFF
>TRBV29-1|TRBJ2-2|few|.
TGCAGCGCCGGTGGGGTGGCGGTCACCGGGGAGCTGTTTTTT
CSAGGVAVTGELFF
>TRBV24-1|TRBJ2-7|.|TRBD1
TGTGCCACTGCGAAGGGGGACAGTAGCTCCTACGAGCAGTACTTC
CATAKGDSSSYEQYF
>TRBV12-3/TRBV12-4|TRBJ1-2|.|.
TGTGCCAGCAGTCCACGGACCGGTGGTAGTGGCTACACCTTC
CASSPRTGGSGYTF
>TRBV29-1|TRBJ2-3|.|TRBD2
TGCAGCGTTGAAGGGGGGGGTATCATCACAGATACGCAGTATTTT
CSVEGGGIITDTQYF
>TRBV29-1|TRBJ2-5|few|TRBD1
TGCAGCGTCCAAACAGGGGAAGAGACCCAGTACTTC
CSVQTGEETQYF
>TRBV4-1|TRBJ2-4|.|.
TGCGCCAGCAGCCCTCAGGACTTGGCCAAAAACATTCAGTACTTC
CASSPQDLAKNIQYF
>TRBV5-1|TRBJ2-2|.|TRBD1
TGCGCCAGCAGCTCGGGGACAGAGAACACCGAGGAGCTGTTTTTT
CASSSGTENTEELFF
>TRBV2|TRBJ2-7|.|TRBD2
TGTGCCAGCAGGCATTCTAGCGGACCTCCTTCGGACTTC
CASRHSSGPPSDF
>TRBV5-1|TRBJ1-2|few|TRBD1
TGCGCCAGCAGCTTGGACGGAGGGACAGACTATGGCTACACCTTC
CASSLDGGTDYGYTF
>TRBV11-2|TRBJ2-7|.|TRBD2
TGTGCCAGCAGCTTAATGACTAGCGGGAGAGAGGTTGGAGAGCAGTACTTC
CASSLMTSGREVGEQYF
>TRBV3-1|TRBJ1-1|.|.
TGTGCCAGCAGCCAAGCGAGAGGGGGGGCTTTCTTT
CASSQARGGAFF
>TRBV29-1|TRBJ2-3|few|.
TGCAGCGTTGTAGGTGGACAGACAGATACGCAGTATTTT
CSVVGGQTDTQYF
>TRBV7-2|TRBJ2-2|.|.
TGTGCCAGCAGCTCGATGGTGACCGGGGAGCTGTTTTTT
CASSSMVTGELFF
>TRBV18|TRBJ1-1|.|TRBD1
TGTGCCAGCTCAATGGACAGGGGGCGAACGACTGAAGCTTTCTTT
CASSMDRGRTTEAFF
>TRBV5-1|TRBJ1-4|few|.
TGCGCCAGCAGCTTGACTGCAACTAATGAAAAACTGTTTTTT
CASSLTATNEKLFF
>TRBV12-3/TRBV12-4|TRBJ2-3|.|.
TGTGCCAGCAGCGGACTGATCACAGATACGCAGTATTTT
CASSGLITDTQYF
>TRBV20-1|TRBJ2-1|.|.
TGCAGTGCTAGGGGGGGTCAGGGTGACAATGAGCAGTTCTTC
CSARGGQGDNEQFF
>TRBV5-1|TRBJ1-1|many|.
TGCGCCAGCAGCTTATCGGGGGGGAATACTGAAGCTTTCTTT
CASSLSGGNTEAFF
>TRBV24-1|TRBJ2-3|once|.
TGTGCCACCAGTGTCCCTTTCGGGAAGGGCACAGATACGCAGTATTTT
CATSVPFGKGTDTQYF
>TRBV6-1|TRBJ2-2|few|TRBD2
TGTGCCAGCACCCCGGGACTAGCGCCCCTTACGGGCGGGGAGCTGTTTTTT
CASTPGLAPLTGGELFF
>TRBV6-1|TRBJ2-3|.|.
TGTGCCAGCAGTGTTCTACAGAGCACAGATACGCAGTATTTT
CASSVLQSTDTQYF
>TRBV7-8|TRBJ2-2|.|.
TGTGCCAGCAGCCGCCGCCTGGTTGGCCCGGCGAACACCGGGGAGCTGTTTTTT
CASSRRLVGPANTGELFF
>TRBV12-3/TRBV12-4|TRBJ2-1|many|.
TGTGCCAGCAGTTTCACTACCTACAATGAGCAGTTCTTC
CASSFTTYNEQFF